The 30 T cell receptor beta chains listed next were all sequenced from one sample in a study of T cells after yellow fever vaccination. TCRdb re-derived calls from the 5' RACE reads in MiXCR, one entry per CDR3 protein. Of more than 200,000 distinct CDR3 sequences in the sample, over 3% were seen once. The source was PBMCs, collected 15 days after the yellow fever booster vaccination. These receptors were collected from a man younger than 35 who received the YFV17D yellow fever vaccine.

This clonotype was observed at least ten times. The chain has TRBV5-1 and TRBJ2-2; TRBD2 aligns across 7 bases. The junction had 7 bases not matched to a gene; V was cut back by 4 bases and J by 4 bases. This CDR3 has 15 residues. Germline loops: CDR1 SGHRS, CDR2 YFSETQ. The CDR3 DNA reads as TGCGCCAGCAGCGCGGGGGTCGGGAGCACCGGGGAGCTGTTTTTT. It is translated as CASSAGVGSTGELFF.

This clonotype was picked up many times. This sequence joins TRBV7-9 and TRBJ1-4; D gene unclear. This CDR3 spans 15 amino acids. Germline CDR1 reads SEHNR; CDR2 reads FQNEAQ (reference sequence). V was pared by 1 base and J by 2 bases, with 8 bases between. In nucleotides, the CDR3 is TGTGCCAGCAGCTTAGTGGGTGCGACTAATGAAAAACTGTTTTTT. It yields the protein CASSLVGATNEKLFF.

This clonotype showed up many times. The gene calls are TRBV29-1 and TRBJ2-1; TRBD2 matches 11 bases. V dropped 7 bases and J dropped 4; count of bases not matched to a gene: 6. Germline V CDR1 and CDR2: SQVTM, ANQGSEA. The length of the CDR3 is 14 residues. The CDR3 DNA reads as TGCAGCGCTTTAGCGGGGGGGTCTTACAATGAGCAGTTCTTC. As protein: CSALAGGSYNEQFF.

This clonotype was detected many times. J is TRBJ1-6 and V is TRBV2; possibly TRBD1 for D (6 bases). The CDR3 loop spans 15 amino acids. V lost 10 bases and J lost 3, with 16 bases in between. Germline lookup yields CDR1 SNHLY and CDR2 FYNNEI. This CDR3 reads CATIPGAIYNSPLHF. The CDR3 DNA reads as TGTGCCACCATCCCGGGGGCAATCTATAATTCACCCCTCCACTTT.

This clonotype came up many times. The J gene is TRBJ1-1, the V gene TRBV5-1; 8 bases fit TRBD1. The V gene's germline CDR1 is SGHRS and CDR2 YFSETQ. The CDR3 consists of 14 residues. The ends lost 2 bases at V and 4 bases at J; junction bases unmatched: 4. The CDR3 region has the DNA TGCGCCAGCAGCTTACAGGGGACAGGCACTGAAGCTTTCTTT. Its translation: CASSLQGTGTEAFF.

This clonotype was recorded many times. The chain links TRBV5-1 to TRBJ1-4; TRBD1 might be the D (5 bases). With 2 bases removed from V and 0 bases from J, the gap between germline ends came to 11 bases. The CDR3 length is 16 residues. Germline lookup yields CDR1 SGHRS and CDR2 YFSETQ. The CDR3 here is CASSFRDGATNEKLFF. The CDR3 DNA sequence: TGCGCCAGCAGCTTCAGGGACGGGGCAACTAATGAAAAACTGTTTTTT.

This clonotype was counted ten times or more. The chain is built from TRBV5-1 and TRBJ2-3; a weak D match, TRBD1 (5 bases). This CDR3 is built from 15 residues. The V end lost 0 bases, the J end lost 1 base, and 9 bases lay between the germline ends. CDR1 and CDR2 (germline): SGHRS, YFSETQ. The CDR3 DNA follows: TGCGCCAGCAGCTTGGAAGGGGCAGGCACAGATACGCAGTATTTT. It is translated as CASSLEGAGTDTQYF. The full variable domain, with the rest looked up from reference TRBV5-1 and TRBJ2-3, is KAGVTQTPRYLIKTRGQQVTLSCSPISGHRSVSWYQQTPGQGLQFLFEYFSETQRNKGNFPGRFSGRQFSNSRSEMNVSTLELGDSALYLCASSLEGAGTDTQYFGPGTRLTVL.

This clonotype was detected many times. The V call is TRBV9, the J call TRBJ2-1, with TRBD2 matching over 8 bases. Trimming cost V 3 bases and J 4 bases; bases outside gene matches: 9. This CDR3 has 16 amino acids. Per the germline V gene, CDR1 is SGDLS and CDR2 is YYNGEE. In DNA, the CDR3 is TGTGCCAGCAGCGCCTTGTCGGGGGGGGCGTACAATGAGCAGTTCTTC. The encoded protein is CASSALSGGAYNEQFF.

This clonotype was counted ten times or more. One end of the junction does not line up with germline, which may come from a read error. This chain joins TRBV9 and TRBJ1-2; 7 positions agree with TRBD1. The length of the CDR3 is 14 residues. Germline-derived CDR1 and CDR2 are SGDLS and YYNGEE. This CDR3 reads CASSVGTQGHSPRF. CDR3 bases: TGTGCCAGCAGCGTTGGCACACAGGGGCATTCCCCACGGTTC. The full variable domain, with the rest looked up from reference TRBV9 and TRBJ1-2, is DSGVTQTPKHLITATGQRVTLRCSPRSGDLSVYWYQQSLDQGLQFLIQYYNGEERAKGNILERFSAQQFPDLHSELNLSSLELGDSALYFCASSVGTQGHSPRFGSGTRLTVV.

The chain couples TRBV4-3 to TRBJ1-1; 10 nucleotides align to TRBD1. The CDR3 covers 17 residues. With V trimmed by 0 bases and J by 4 bases, 8 bases remained unmatched. The V gene's germline CDR1 is LGHNA and CDR2 YSLEER. The CDR3 bases are TGCGCCAGCAGCCAAGAGACAGGGGGCGCCGGGGGCACTGAAGCTTTCTTT. Its translation: CASSQETGGAGGTEAFF.

In its sample, this clonotype was seen many times. The rearrangement links TRBV10-3 to TRBJ1-5; 9 nucleotides agree with TRBD1. Germline-derived CDR1 and CDR2 are ENHRY and SYGVKD. The CDR3 has 17 amino acids. The V and J ends lost 10 bases and 2 bases, in that order; junction bases with no gene match: 15. The CDR3 nucleotides read TGTGCCAGCACTGGGGACAGGGAGGCGCCGGGCAATCAGCCCCAGCATTTT. This sequence encodes CASTGDREAPGNQPQHF.

At least ten counts were recorded for this clonotype. The V and J genes are TRBV4-1 and TRBJ1-5; D is undetermined. Germline V gives CDR1 MGHRA, CDR2 YSYEKL. Trimming stripped 1 base from V and 2 bases from J, with 9 bases between. CDR3 size: 15 residues. The CDR3 sequence: CASSQVPGGNQPQHF. The CDR3 DNA reads as TGCGCCAGCAGCCAAGTCCCAGGAGGCAATCAGCCCCAGCATTTT.

This clonotype was seen ten or more times. The chain has TRBV20-1 and TRBJ1-3; D remains unclear. Germline CDR1 reads DFQATT; CDR2 reads SNEGSKA (reference sequence). The V end lost 0 bases, the J end lost 0 bases, and 6 bases lay between the germline ends. The CDR3 consists of 14 residues. The CDR3 protein is CSARDRRSGNTIYF. In DNA, the CDR3 is TGCAGTGCTAGAGATCGCCGCTCTGGAAACACCATATATTTT.

This clonotype was found many times. The chain links TRBV7-2 to TRBJ2-7, with D unresolved. The V gene lost 5 bases and the J gene lost 3 bases, with 11 bases spanning the gap. This CDR3 comprises 13 residues. Germline assignment: CDR1 SGHTA and CDR2 FQGNSA. The DNA of the CDR3 is TGTGCCAGCAGCCCACGGGTGTACTACGAGCAGTACTTC. It specifies CASSPRVYYEQYF.

In this sample, this clonotype turned up many times. The chain uses TRBV5-1 and TRBJ2-5; no reliable D call. This CDR3 is 13 amino acids long. Germline V gene lookup returns CDR1 SGHRS and CDR2 YFSETQ. V was shortened by 3 bases and J by 4 bases, with 10 bases between the two germline ends. The CDR3 loop reads CASSSGRGETQYF. For the CDR3, the DNA is TGCGCCAGCAGCTCCGGGCGCGGAGAGACCCAGTACTTC. Based on the CDR3 plus reference TRBV5-1 and TRBJ2-5, the full variable domain is KAGVTQTPRYLIKTRGQQVTLSCSPISGHRSVSWYQQTPGQGLQFLFEYFSETQRNKGNFPGRFSGRQFSNSRSEMNVSTLELGDSALYLCASSSGRGETQYFGPGTRLLVL.

This clonotype came up many times. The chain has TRBV7-2 and TRBJ2-3; D is uncertain. The CDR3 extends over 11 amino acids. The germline V gene encodes CDR1 SGHTA and CDR2 FQGNSA. Deletions cut 3 bases from V and 4 bases from J, with 2 bases between. This chain's CDR3 is CASSFPDTQYF. CDR3 sequence (DNA): TGTGCCAGCAGCTTCCCAGATACGCAGTATTTT.

At least ten counts were recorded for this clonotype. CDR3 loop: CASSSGTSGGDTQYF. The DNA for the CDR3 is TGCGCCAGCAGCTCGGGGACTAGCGGGGGGGATACGCAGTATTTT. The rearrangement joins TRBV5-1 to TRBJ2-3; 15 positions match TRBD2. The CDR3 loop spans 15 amino acids. Losses at the gene ends were 3 bases for V and 6 bases for J; bases not matched to a gene: 2. Germline CDR1 SGHRS, CDR2 YFSETQ.

This clonotype showed up many times. The rearrangement joins TRBV20-1 to TRBJ2-5, with 11 bases identical to TRBD2. Per the germline V gene, CDR1 is DFQATT and CDR2 is SNEGSKA (reference sequence). Losses at the gene ends were 6 bases for V and 1 base for J; bases not matched to a gene: 7. The CDR3 covers 15 residues. In DNA, the CDR3 is TGCAGTGCGGTGCTAGCGGGGGGCTCCCAAGAGACCCAGTACTTC. This sequence encodes CSAVLAGGSQETQYF.

This clonotype has at least ten counts. This chain joins TRBV5-5 and TRBJ2-5; the D gene is possibly TRBD2 (5 bases). This CDR3 is 12 amino acids long. Trimming took 4 bases from V and 5 from J, leaving 9 bases between them. The germline V gene encodes CDR1 SGHKS and CDR2 YYEKEE (reference sequence). CDR3 in amino acids: CASSARGETQYF. DNA of the CDR3: TGTGCCAGCAGCGCCCGAGGGGAGACCCAGTACTTC.

This clonotype was recorded many times. The chain is built from TRBV5-1 and TRBJ1-1; a weak D match, TRBD1 (5 bases). The CDR3 is made up of 14 amino acids. V dropped 6 bases and J dropped 0 bases, with 12 bases sitting between them. From germline, CDR1 is SGHRS and CDR2 YFSETQ. The CDR3 loop is CASKPDTMNTEAFF. As DNA, the CDR3 is TGCGCCAGCAAGCCGGACACCATGAACACTGAAGCTTTCTTT.

This rearrangement joins TRBV9 to TRBJ2-5; no firm D call. Germline V CDR1 and CDR2: SGDLS, YYNGEE. CDR3 length: 13 residues. The V end lost 3 bases, the J end lost 3 bases, and 9 bases lay between the germline ends. The chain's CDR3 is CASSAYREETQYF. The CDR3 DNA reads as TGTGCCAGCAGCGCGTATAGGGAAGAGACCCAGTACTTC.

This clonotype was counted many times. This chain joins TRBV29-1 and TRBJ2-1; D remains unclear. Trimming removed 3 bases at V and 1 base at J, with 4 bases between. Per the germline V gene, CDR1 is SQVTM and CDR2 is ANQGSEA. CDR3 length equals 12 residues. In nucleotides, the CDR3 is TGCAGCGTTGAGGAATCCTACAATGAGCAGTTCTTC. It translates to CSVEESYNEQFF.

This clonotype was recorded many times. The V call is TRBV9, the J call TRBJ2-1; either TRBD1 or TRBD2 may fit D (5 bases each). CDR3 length: 15 amino acids. V gave up 3 bases and J gave up 4 bases, with 14 bases separating them. The V gene's germline CDR1 is SGDLS and CDR2 YYNGEE. The CDR3 loop reads CASSAEGSTYNEQFF. The CDR3, as DNA: TGTGCCAGCAGCGCCGAGGGGAGTACATACAATGAGCAGTTCTTC. Complete variable domain (other parts from reference TRBV9 and TRBJ2-1): DSGVTQTPKHLITATGQRVTLRCSPRSGDLSVYWYQQSLDQGLQFLIQYYNGEERAKGNILERFSAQQFPDLHSELNLSSLELGDSALYFCASSAEGSTYNEQFFGPGTRLTVL.

Many counts were recorded for this clonotype. The chain is built from TRBV7-9 and TRBJ2-2, with 7 nucleotides matching TRBD1. This CDR3 has 13 residues. Germline V gives CDR1 SEHNR, CDR2 FQNEAQ (reference sequence). Germline trimming cut 11 bases from V and 3 bases from J; bases unmatched to any gene: 6. CDR3 nucleotide sequence: TGTGCCCACAGACAGGGCTACACCGGGGAGCTGTTTTTT. Translation: CAHRQGYTGELFF.

This clonotype was found many times. The chain couples TRBV3-1 to TRBJ2-3; D gene unclear. V lost 1 base and J lost 6, with 14 bases in between. This CDR3 spans 15 amino acids. Germline CDR1 and CDR2: LGHDT and YNNKEL (reference sequence). The CDR3 reads CASSQGNLETDTQYF. The CDR3 nucleotides read TGTGCCAGCAGCCAAGGAAATCTAGAGACGGATACGCAGTATTTT.

This clonotype was seen ten or more times. This chain joins TRBV6-5 and TRBJ2-3; 8 nucleotides line up with TRBD1. Losses at the gene ends were 6 bases for V and 1 base for J; bases not matched to a gene: 6. Germline assignment: CDR1 MNHEY and CDR2 SVGAGI. The CDR3 is 15 amino acids. CDR3 nucleotides: TGTGCCAGCAGGTTCCAGGGGGCGCGCACAGATACGCAGTATTTT. Residues: CASRFQGARTDTQYF.

The table lists this clonotype with many counts. The gene calls are TRBV6-2 or TRBV6-3 and TRBJ2-3; 10 bases agree with TRBD1. Trimming at V came to 7 bases and at J to 2 bases, leaving 6 bases not matched to a gene. The germline gives CDR1 MNHEY, CDR2 SVGEGT. The CDR3 totals 15 residues. CDR3 sequence: CASIPGTGVTDTQYF. CDR3 DNA: TGTGCCAGCATTCCCGGGACAGGGGTCACAGATACGCAGTATTTT.

This clonotype was counted once. At one boundary the junction diverges from the germline segment, which might be a read error. The chain has TRBV7-6 and TRBJ2-3; 12 bases align to TRBD1. Looked up from germline, CDR1 is SGHVS and CDR2 is FNYEAQ. The CDR3 has 16 residues. As DNA, the CDR3 is TGTTCCAGCAGCCTCGGGGACAGGGGGCGAGCAGATACGCAGTATTTT. The encoded protein is CSSSLGDRGRADTQYF.

This clonotype was observed many times. The chain recombines TRBV7-3 with TRBJ2-1; TRBD2 agrees at 14 bases. Unmatched junction bases numbered 15, after V lost 0 bases and J lost 8 bases. The length of the CDR3 is 20 residues. Germline V gene data show CDR1 as SGHTA and CDR2 as FQGTGA. CDR3 protein: CASSLTMGLAGEGMGDEQFF. DNA of the CDR3: TGTGCCAGCAGCTTAACCATGGGACTAGCGGGGGAGGGCATGGGAGATGAGCAGTTCTTC. The full variable domain, completed using reference TRBV7-3 and TRBJ2-1, is GAGVSQTPSNKVTEKGKYVELRCDPISGHTALYWYRQSLGQGPEFLIYFQGTGAADDSGLPNDRFFAVRPEGSVSTLKIQRTERGDSAVYLCASSLTMGLAGEGMGDEQFFGPGTRLTVL.

This clonotype was counted ten times or more. This chain connects TRBV9 to TRBJ2-5, with D tentatively TRBD1 or TRBD2 (5 bases each). V lost 0 bases, J lost 4 bases, and 13 bases lay in between. This CDR3 has 15 amino acids. Germline CDR1 is SGDLS and CDR2 is YYNGEE. The CDR3 nucleotides read TGTGCCAGCAGCGTAGTGGGGGTCTCAGGAGAGACCCAGTACTTC. This sequence encodes CASSVVGVSGETQYF.